Shown below are 28 T cell receptor beta chains from a single sample sequenced in a study of T cells after yellow fever vaccination. TCRdb passed the 5' RACE reads through MiXCR, listing each CDR3 protein once. Found here are about 360,000 distinct CDR3 sequences, about 6% of them singletons; the top ten hold approximately 15%. The sequences come from PBMCs, collected 5 days after the yellow fever booster vaccination. The receptor set was obtained from a man in his thirties or forties who received the YFV17D yellow fever vaccine.

This clonotype was observed many times. The chain links TRBV30 to TRBJ2-5; D unclear. The CDR3 covers 12 residues. Germline-derived CDR1 and CDR2 are GTSNPN and SVGIG (reference sequence). V shed 1 base and J shed 5 bases, with 8 bases lying between them. The CDR3 spells CAWSGVRETQYF. The DNA for the CDR3 is TGTGCCTGGAGTGGTGTGAGGGAGACCCAGTACTTC.

CDR3 in DNA: TGCAGTGCTAGAGATGCTAGCAGGAACACCGGGGAGCTGTTTTTT. This sequence encodes CSARDASRNTGELFF. The chain links TRBV20-1 to TRBJ2-2, with TRBD2 as a possible D gene (5 bases). Germline assignment: CDR1 DFQATT and CDR2 SNEGSKA (reference sequence). This CDR3 is built from 15 residues. V was trimmed by 0 bases and J by 1 base, leaving 9 bases between them.

This clonotype was observed once. The junction does not match germline at one end; this may be a read error. This sequence joins TRBV15 and TRBJ2-5, with 7 bases identical to TRBD1. The CDR3 extends over 15 amino acids. Germline CDR1 and CDR2: LNHNV and YYDKDF (reference sequence). CDR3 nucleotides: TGTGCCACCAGCAGACAGGGGGAGCCCCAAGGGACCCAGTACTTC. Amino acids: CATSRQGEPQGTQYF.

This clonotype was detected ten times or more. CDR3 nucleotides: TGTGCCAGCAGCTTACGAGGGGTAGGCAATGAGCAGTTCTTC. Translation gives CASSLRGVGNEQFF. This rearrangement joins TRBV5-6 to TRBJ2-1, with D perhaps matching TRBD1 or TRBD2 (5 bases each). This CDR3 is built from 14 residues. Germline CDR1 SGHDT, CDR2 YYEEEE. The V gene lost 2 bases and the J gene lost 6 bases, with 12 bases spanning the gap.

In this sample, this clonotype turned up a few times. The rearrangement links TRBV6-2 or TRBV6-3 to TRBJ2-1; TRBD2 matches at 8 bases. Trimming cost V 6 bases and J 8 bases; bases outside gene matches: 12. The CDR3 sequence is 15 residues long. Germline V CDR1 and CDR2: MNHEY, SVGEGT. Here the CDR3 DNA reads TGTGCCAGCAGCCCCGTGCGCGGGAGGAGGTATGAGCAGTTCTTC. Translated, it gives CASSPVRGRRYEQFF.

The chain recombines TRBV20-1 with TRBJ2-1, with TRBD1 identical over 7 bases. The CDR3 loop spans 16 amino acids. CDR1 is DFQATT and CDR2 is SNEGSKA in the germline V gene (reference sequence). With V trimmed by 3 bases and J by 3 bases, 11 bases remained unmatched. CDR3 coding DNA: TGCAGTGCTAGCAGTCCGACAGGGTTGTTCTACAATGAGCAGTTCTTC. Translation gives CSASSPTGLFYNEQFF.

The rearrangement links TRBV7-3 to TRBJ2-7; TRBD1 might be the D (6 bases). This CDR3 contains 13 residues. Germline assignment: CDR1 SGHTA and CDR2 FQGTGA. V lost 3 bases to trimming and J lost 6 bases, with 12 bases between them. CDR3 DNA sequence: TGTGCCAGCAGCTTGAACCCCAGGGGCGAGCAGTACTTC. Protein sequence: CASSLNPRGEQYF.

This clonotype was detected many times. V usage is TRBV5-6 and J usage is TRBJ1-2; TRBD1 matches at 8 bases. This CDR3 has 14 residues. Per germline, CDR1 SGHDT and CDR2 YYEEEE. V lost 3 bases, J lost 5 bases, and 6 bases stayed unmatched. In DNA, the CDR3 is TGTGCCAGCAGCTGGACAGGGATAGCATATGGCTACACCTTC. Protein: CASSWTGIAYGYTF.

This clonotype was recorded at least ten times. The J gene is TRBJ2-7, the V gene TRBV27, with D perhaps given as TRBD1 or TRBD2 (6 bases each). The CDR3 consists of 15 residues. V lost 6 bases, J lost 2 bases, and 17 bases lay in between. Germline V gives CDR1 MNHEY, CDR2 SMNVEV (reference sequence). Here the CDR3 DNA reads TGTGCCAGCAGCCGAAGCGGAGGGGACACCTACGAGCAGTACTTC. It translates to CASSRSGGDTYEQYF.

This clonotype was found many times. The chain carries TRBV5-6 and TRBJ2-2, with TRBD2 matching over 9 bases. Germline V gives CDR1 SGHDT, CDR2 YYEEEE. The CDR3 loop spans 15 amino acids. Germline trimming cut 2 bases from V and 6 bases from J; bases unmatched to any gene: 5. CDR3 in amino acids: CASSFVAGDSGELFF. The CDR3 DNA is TGTGCCAGCAGCTTCGTAGCGGGAGACTCCGGGGAGCTGTTTTTT. Combining the CDR3 with reference TRBV5-6 and TRBJ2-2 gives the whole variable domain DAGVTQSPTHLIKTRGQQVTLRCSPKSGHDTVSWYQQALGQGPQFIFQYYEEEERQRGNFPDRFSGHQFPNYSSELNVNALLLGDSALYLCASSFVAGDSGELFFGEGSRLTVL.

This clonotype came up a few times. The chain recombines TRBV6-5 with TRBJ2-3; 8 bases fit TRBD2. CDR1 is MNHEY and CDR2 is SVGAGI in the germline V gene. This CDR3 contains 12 residues. Trimming removed 10 bases from V and 4 bases from J; junction bases left unmatched: 4. The CDR3 loop reads CATSGGADTQYF. The CDR3 DNA follows: TGTGCCACCTCGGGGGGGGCAGATACGCAGTATTTT.

Only a few counts were recorded for this clonotype. The chain is built from TRBV12-3 or TRBV12-4 and TRBJ2-1, with D possibly being TRBD2 (5 bases). The CDR3 totals 16 residues. The V end was cut by 6 bases, the J end by 0 bases, with 15 bases between. CDR3 sequence (DNA): TGTGCCAGCAGAACCTATACGGGGAGCTCCTACAATGAGCAGTTCTTC. As protein: CASRTYTGSSYNEQFF.

A few counts support this clonotype. This chain joins TRBV15 and TRBJ1-4, with a tentative D call TRBD1 (5 bases). Trimming removed 0 bases from V and 7 bases from J, with 12 bases in between. This CDR3 is built from 15 residues. The germline CDR1 and CDR2 sequences are LNHNV and YYDKDF (reference sequence). The CDR3 sequence: CATSRDKGKGEKLFF. The CDR3 DNA sequence: TGTGCCACCAGCAGAGATAAGGGGAAGGGTGAAAAACTGTTTTTT.

The rearrangement links TRBV4-1 to TRBJ1-5; D is possibly TRBD1 (6 bases). V was cut by 0 bases and J by 6 bases, with 15 bases left in between. The CDR3 spans 16 residues. The germline CDR1 and CDR2 sequences are MGHRA and YSYEKL. The CDR3 nucleotides are TGCGCCAGCAGCCAAGATTCGGGGGGCGCTTCTCAGCCCCAGCATTTT. Protein: CASSQDSGGASQPQHF.

This clonotype was found a few times. This chain uses TRBV5-5 with TRBJ2-7, with TRBD2 identical over 11 bases. This CDR3 spans 17 amino acids. The junction had 9 bases not matched to a gene; V was cut back by 0 bases and J by 4 bases. From germline, CDR1 is SGHKS and CDR2 YYEKEE (reference sequence). The CDR3 here is CASSLVTSGSSGYEQYF. CDR3 nucleotide sequence: TGTGCCAGCAGCTTGGTCACTAGCGGGAGTAGCGGGTACGAGCAGTACTTC.

The genes are TRBV12-5 and TRBJ2-1; the D is unclear. The V gene's germline CDR1 is LGHNT and CDR2 FRNRAP. With 1 base removed from V and 1 base from J, the gap between germline ends came to 17 bases. This CDR3 contains 18 residues. The CDR3 protein is CASGLEPPELRSYNEQFF. The CDR3 DNA follows: TGTGCTAGTGGTTTGGAACCCCCAGAACTAAGATCCTACAATGAGCAGTTCTTC. Variable domain in full (rest from reference TRBV12-5 and TRBJ2-1): DARVTQTPRHKVTEMGQEVTMRCQPILGHNTVFWYRQTMMQGLELLAYFRNRAPLDDSGMPKDRFSAEMPDATLATLKIQPSEPRDSAVYFCASGLEPPELRSYNEQFFGPGTRLTVL.

This clonotype was counted a few times. The J gene is TRBJ2-5, the V gene TRBV20-1, with 10 bases lining up with TRBD1. The V gene end was trimmed by 6 bases and the J gene end by 4 bases; junction bases not matched to a gene: 5. CDR3 size: 13 residues. From germline, CDR1 is DFQATT and CDR2 SNEGSKA (reference sequence). The CDR3 is CSATRDRGETQYF. Written as DNA, the CDR3 is TGCAGTGCCACTCGGGACAGGGGAGAGACCCAGTACTTC.

This sequence joins TRBV5-8 and TRBJ2-2, with D uncertain. The CDR3 runs 16 residues. Deletions cut 4 bases from V and 4 bases from J, with 17 bases between. Germline assignment: CDR1 SGHTS and CDR2 YDEGEE. The CDR3 is CASSNKESTGTGELFF. Written as DNA, the CDR3 is TGTGCCAGCAGCAATAAAGAGAGCACGGGCACCGGGGAGCTGTTTTTT.

This clonotype has a handful of counts. This chain uses TRBV6-1 with TRBJ2-3, with D possibly matching TRBD2 (6 bases). CDR3 length: 15 residues. The V end lost 8 bases, the J end lost 0 bases, and 15 bases lay between the germline ends. Germline lookup yields CDR1 MNHNS and CDR2 SASEGT. The CDR3 loop is CASRRGTRSTDTQYF. The CDR3, as DNA: TGTGCCAGCCGTCGGGGGACTCGTAGCACAGATACGCAGTATTTT.

This clonotype has only a few counts. The rearrangement links TRBV20-1 to TRBJ1-2; D gene uncertain. The length of the CDR3 is 13 residues. Germline values: CDR1 DFQATT, CDR2 SNEGSKA (reference sequence). The ends were cut back, 1 base at V and 4 bases at J, with 10 bases in the middle. In nucleotides, the CDR3 is TGCAGTGCTAGAGTCCGGGGAAGCTATGGCTACACCTTC. As protein: CSARVRGSYGYTF.

The V call is TRBV7-2, the J call TRBJ2-1; 9 bases are a match to TRBD2. Germline V CDR1 and CDR2: SGHTA, FQGNSA. J was trimmed by 5 bases and V by 9 bases; bases with no gene match: 5. The CDR3 has 13 residues. The CDR3: CARGREGNNEQFF. The CDR3, as DNA: TGTGCCAGGGGGCGGGAGGGAAACAATGAGCAGTTCTTC. Full variable domain (missing parts from reference TRBV7-2 and TRBJ2-1): GAGVSQSPSNKVTEKGKDVELRCDPISGHTALYWYRQSLGQGLEFLIYFQGNSAPDKSGLPSDRFSAERTGGSVSTLTIQRTQQEDSAVYLCARGREGNNEQFFGPGTRLTVL.

This clonotype was observed many times. The CDR3 DNA reads as TGTGCCAGCAGAACTACAGGGGTCGGCGCCGGGGAGCTGTTTTTT. This gives the protein CASRTTGVGAGELFF. The chain combines TRBV6-1 with TRBJ2-2; TRBD1 matches 7 bases. Germline lookup yields CDR1 MNHNS and CDR2 SASEGT. This CDR3 has 15 residues. V shed 6 bases, J shed 6 bases, and the junction held 10 bases outside the gene matches.

This clonotype was found many times. The V call is TRBV7-2, the J call TRBJ2-1; D remains unclear. CDR1 SGHTA and CDR2 FQGNSA come from the germline V gene. Deletions cut 4 bases from V and 0 bases from J, with 4 bases between. This CDR3 has 13 amino acids. The CDR3 reads CASSSVSYNEQFF. The DNA of the CDR3 is TGTGCCAGCAGCTCCGTCTCCTACAATGAGCAGTTCTTC.

This clonotype has more than one count but fewer than ten. The chain combines TRBV27 with TRBJ2-2; tentatively, D is TRBD2 (6 bases). Between the trimmed V and J ends, which lost 4 bases and 4 bases, there was a span of 19 bases. The germline gives CDR1 MNHEY, CDR2 SMNVEV (reference sequence). This CDR3 has 17 amino acids. The CDR3, as DNA: TGTGCCAGCAGTTCAACCGCGGGACTTTACCTCACCGGGGAGCTGTTTTTT. Translation gives CASSSTAGLYLTGELFF.

This clonotype was observed at least ten times. The chain uses TRBV4-3 and TRBJ2-2; D remains ambiguous. The V end was cut by 1 base, the J end by 5 bases, with 8 bases between. CDR1 and CDR2 (germline): LGHNA, YSLEER. The CDR3 sequence is 14 residues long. The CDR3 region has the DNA TGCGCCAGCAGCCAAGCGCGCAGGACCGGGGAGCTGTTTTTT. Protein sequence: CASSQARRTGELFF.

On this clonotype: One junction end disagrees with the germline gene, perhaps due to a read error. The chain joins TRBV20-1 to TRBJ2-5; tentatively, D is TRBD2 (6 bases). Per germline, CDR1 DFQATT and CDR2 SNEGSKA (reference sequence). CDR3 length: 18 amino acids. CDR3 nucleotides: TGCTGTGCTAGAGATGACGGGCGGGGCATCACTGGGCAAGAGACCCAGTACTTC. This codes for CCARDDGRGITGQETQYF.

The chain recombines TRBV7-9 with TRBJ2-3, with unresolved D. Trimming took off 4 bases at V and 3 bases at J, with 14 bases between the two ends. The CDR3 has 15 residues. Germline lookup yields CDR1 SEHNR and CDR2 FQNEAQ (reference sequence). For the CDR3, the DNA is TGTGCCAGCAGCTCAAGAGTGACCTTAACAGATACGCAGTATTTT. It encodes CASSSRVTLTDTQYF.

This clonotype was seen ten or more times. This chain connects TRBV10-3 to TRBJ2-1; a possible D gene is TRBD2 (6 bases). The V gene's germline CDR1 is ENHRY and CDR2 SYGVKD. The CDR3 runs 15 residues. Deletions cut 4 bases from V and 3 bases from J, with 13 bases between. The DNA of the CDR3 is TGTGCCATCAGTGGTGGCGGGGAAAACTACAATGAGCAGTTCTTC. Translation gives CAISGGGENYNEQFF.